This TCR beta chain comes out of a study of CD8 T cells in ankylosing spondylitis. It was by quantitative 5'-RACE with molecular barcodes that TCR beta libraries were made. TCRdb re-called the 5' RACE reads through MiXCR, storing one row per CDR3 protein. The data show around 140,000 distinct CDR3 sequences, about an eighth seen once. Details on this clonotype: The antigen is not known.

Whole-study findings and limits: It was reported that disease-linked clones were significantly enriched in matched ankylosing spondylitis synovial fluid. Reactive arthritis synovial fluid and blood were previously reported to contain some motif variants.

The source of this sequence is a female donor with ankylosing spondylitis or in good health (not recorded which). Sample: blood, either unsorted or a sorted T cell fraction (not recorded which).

The CDR3 DNA follows: TGCAGTGCTAGCGGGGGAAGCGCCTACGAGCAGTACTTC. Its translation: CSASGGSAYEQYF. V is TRBV20-1 and J is TRBJ2-7; possible D gene TRBD2, 6 bases. Trimming removed 3 bases at V and 2 bases at J, with 11 bases between. Per germline, CDR1 DFQATT and CDR2 SNEGSKA (reference sequence). The CDR3 consists of 13 residues.